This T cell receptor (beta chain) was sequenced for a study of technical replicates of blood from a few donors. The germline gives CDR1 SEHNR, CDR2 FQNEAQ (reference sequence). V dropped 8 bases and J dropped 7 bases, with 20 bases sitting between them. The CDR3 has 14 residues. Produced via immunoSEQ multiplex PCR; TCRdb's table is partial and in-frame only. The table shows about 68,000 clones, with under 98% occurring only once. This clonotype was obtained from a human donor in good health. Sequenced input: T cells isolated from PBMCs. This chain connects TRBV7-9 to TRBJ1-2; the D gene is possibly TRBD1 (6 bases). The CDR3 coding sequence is TGTGCCAGCGATTCAAAACGGACGGACAGTGGCTACACCTTC. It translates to CASDSKRTDSGYTF.